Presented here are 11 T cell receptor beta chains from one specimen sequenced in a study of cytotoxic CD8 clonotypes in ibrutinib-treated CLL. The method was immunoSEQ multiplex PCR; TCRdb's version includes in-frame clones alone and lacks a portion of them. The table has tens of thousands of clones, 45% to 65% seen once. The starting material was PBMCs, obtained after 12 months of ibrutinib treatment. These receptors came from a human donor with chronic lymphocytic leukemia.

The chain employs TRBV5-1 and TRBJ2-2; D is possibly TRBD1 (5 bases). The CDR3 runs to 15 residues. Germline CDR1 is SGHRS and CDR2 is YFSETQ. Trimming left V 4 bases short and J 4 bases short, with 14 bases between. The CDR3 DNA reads TGCGCCAGCAGCACGTCGACAGCGCCCACCGGGGAGCTGTTTTTT. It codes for CASSTSTAPTGELFF.

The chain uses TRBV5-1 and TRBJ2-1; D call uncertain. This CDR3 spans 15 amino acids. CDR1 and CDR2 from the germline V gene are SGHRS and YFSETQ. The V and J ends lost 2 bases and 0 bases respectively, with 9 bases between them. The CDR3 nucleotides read TGCGCCAGCAGCTTAGATCCGAGCTCCTACAATGAGCAGTTCTTC. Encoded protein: CASSLDPSSYNEQFF.

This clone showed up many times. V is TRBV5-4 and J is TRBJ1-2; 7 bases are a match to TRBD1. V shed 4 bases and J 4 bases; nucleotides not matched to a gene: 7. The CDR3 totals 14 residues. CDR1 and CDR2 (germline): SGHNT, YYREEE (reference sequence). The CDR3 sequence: CASSPDRVGYGYTF. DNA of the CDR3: TGTGCCAGCAGCCCCGACAGGGTCGGCTATGGCTACACCTTC.

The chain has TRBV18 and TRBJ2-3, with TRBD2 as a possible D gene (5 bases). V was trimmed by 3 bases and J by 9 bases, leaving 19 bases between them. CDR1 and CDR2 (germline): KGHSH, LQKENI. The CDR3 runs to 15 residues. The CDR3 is CASSPSKPGIMTQYF. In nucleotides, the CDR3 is TGTGCCAGCTCACCTTCAAAGCCCGGGATTATGACGCAGTATTTT.

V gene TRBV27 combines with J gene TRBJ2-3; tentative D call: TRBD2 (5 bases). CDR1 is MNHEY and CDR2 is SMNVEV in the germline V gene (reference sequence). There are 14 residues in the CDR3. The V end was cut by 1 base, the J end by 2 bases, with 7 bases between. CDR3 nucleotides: TGTGCCAGCAGTTTATTCGGGAACACAGATACGCAGTATTTT. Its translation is CASSLFGNTDTQYF.

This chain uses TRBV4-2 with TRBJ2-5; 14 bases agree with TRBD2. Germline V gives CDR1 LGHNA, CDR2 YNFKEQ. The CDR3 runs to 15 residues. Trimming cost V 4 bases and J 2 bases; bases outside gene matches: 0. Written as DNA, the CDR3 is TGTGCCAGCAGCCGGACTAGCGGGGGGCAAGAGACCCAGTACTTC. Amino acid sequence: CASSRTSGGQETQYF.

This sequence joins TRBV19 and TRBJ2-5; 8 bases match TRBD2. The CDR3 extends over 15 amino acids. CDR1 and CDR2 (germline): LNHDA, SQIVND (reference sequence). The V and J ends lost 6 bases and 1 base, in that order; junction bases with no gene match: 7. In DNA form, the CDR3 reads TGTGCCAGTAGAACTAGCGGTGCCCCCCAAGAGACCCAGTACTTC. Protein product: CASRTSGAPQETQYF. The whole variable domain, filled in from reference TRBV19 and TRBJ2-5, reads DGGITQSPKYLFRKEGQNVTLSCEQNLNHDAMYWYRQDPGQGLRLIYYSQIVNDFQKGDIAEGYSVSREKKESFPLTVTSAQKNPTAFYLCASRTSGAPQETQYFGPGTRLLVL.

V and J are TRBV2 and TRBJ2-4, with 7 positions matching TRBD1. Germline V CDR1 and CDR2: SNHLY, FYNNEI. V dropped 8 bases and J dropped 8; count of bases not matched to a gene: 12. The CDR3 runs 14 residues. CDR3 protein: CASGTARGRDIQYF. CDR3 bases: TGTGCCAGCGGGACAGCAAGGGGAAGAGACATTCAGTACTTC.

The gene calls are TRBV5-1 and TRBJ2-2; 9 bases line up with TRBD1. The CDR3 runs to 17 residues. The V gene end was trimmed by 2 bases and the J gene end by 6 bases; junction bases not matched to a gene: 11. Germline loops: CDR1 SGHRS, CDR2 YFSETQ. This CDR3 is CASSFGYRGLNSGELFF. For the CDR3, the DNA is TGCGCCAGCAGCTTTGGGTACAGGGGGCTTAACTCCGGGGAGCTGTTTTTT.

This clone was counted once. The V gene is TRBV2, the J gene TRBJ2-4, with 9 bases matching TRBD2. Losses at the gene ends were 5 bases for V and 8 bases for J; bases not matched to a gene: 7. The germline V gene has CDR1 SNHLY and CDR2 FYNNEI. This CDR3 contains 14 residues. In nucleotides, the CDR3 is TGTGCCAGCAGTCGCATAGCGGGAGCAGACATTCAGTACTTC. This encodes CASSRIAGADIQYF.

The CDR3 sequence is CATRVAGEEWRQFF. The CDR3 nucleotides read TGTGCCACCCGGGTAGCGGGAGAGGAGTGGAGGCAGTTCTTC. The genes are TRBV27 and TRBJ2-1, with 9 positions matching TRBD2. This CDR3 has 14 amino acids. CDR1 MNHEY and CDR2 SMNVEV come from the germline V gene (reference sequence). The junction had 16 bases not matched to a gene; V was cut back by 10 bases and J by 12 bases.